Given below is one T cell receptor beta chain in context. Its antigen is as yet unknown. Trimming removed 3 bases at V and 0 bases at J, with 10 bases between. Germline lookup yields CDR1 MRHNA and CDR2 SNTAGT. The CDR3 has 15 residues. These data are taken from a study of siplizumab effects on memory and regulatory T cells. Study observations and caveats: No assignable naive or memory phenotype existed for roughly 80-96% of proliferating CD4+ or CD8+ clones. Memory cells seemed less diverse than naive T cells, which also seemed major contributors to the alloresponse. Siplizumab significantly reduced alloreactive sequences traceable to unstimulated CD4+ memory cells.

Some 92,000 TCR templates were assayed per sample. Data came from immunoSEQ multiplex PCR; TCRdb stores just in-frame clones and leaves some out. The data contain 90,000 to 110,000 clones, around 93% of them singletons. Material for sequencing was CD4+ T cells sorted from blood. The TCR was taken from a human donor in good health. The chain uses TRBV6-4 and TRBJ2-3, with D possibly matching TRBD2 (6 bases). Here the CDR3 DNA reads TGTGCCAGCAGTGAAATGGGGACTAGCACAGATACGCAGTATTTT. The encoded protein is CASSEMGTSTDTQYF.